A single sample is the source of the 29 T cell receptor beta chains below, sequenced in a study of cytomegalovirus exposure and HLA in healthy donors (dated by TCRdb to 2015 to 2018). Libraries came from the immunoSEQ multiplex PCR assay. The source is immuneACCESS, and TCRdb retained only in-frame sequences with V and J called. Part of the clones is not carried over; for the studies checked, unresolved V genes explain less than half of this, and the remainder is unexplained. The sample table contains 250,000 to 350,000 clones; only one count was recorded for roughly 87% of them. The ten largest clones add up to roughly 1.1% of the sample. The sample taken for sequencing was PBMCs. These receptors all come from a woman in her twenties or thirties in good health and CMV-seropositive.

The sample holds one count of this clone. The rearrangement joins TRBV5-8 to TRBJ2-2, with 8 bases matching TRBD2. The CDR3 runs to 15 residues. Germline CDR1 SGHTS, CDR2 YDEGEE. V shed 6 bases, J shed 4 bases, and the junction held 8 bases outside the gene matches. Here the CDR3 DNA reads TGTGCCAGCACCATAGCGGGATATCGCACCGGGGAGCTGTTTTTT. Translating gives CASTIAGYRTGELFF.

The J gene is TRBJ2-1, the V gene TRBV5-1, with 11 bases matching TRBD1. The CDR3 covers 16 residues. Germline trimming cut 3 bases from V and 4 bases from J; bases unmatched to any gene: 6. The germline CDR1 and CDR2 sequences are SGHRS and YFSETQ. The CDR3 DNA follows: TGCGCCAGCAGCTACCGCCGGGACAGGGGGTACAATGAGCAGTTCTTC. Its translation is CASSYRRDRGYNEQFF.

This clone is a singleton in its sample. The chain employs TRBV7-9 and TRBJ2-1, with D unresolved. Deletions cut 5 bases from V and 3 bases from J, with 11 bases between. In germline, CDR1 is SEHNR, CDR2 FQNEAQ (reference sequence). There are 14 residues in the CDR3. The CDR3 bases are TGTGCCAGCAGCCTTGAAGGGATCTACAATGAGCAGTTCTTC. Translating gives CASSLEGIYNEQFF.

The rearrangement links TRBV4-2 to TRBJ2-2, with D possibly matching TRBD1 (6 bases). This CDR3 spans 17 amino acids. Germline CDR1 reads LGHNA; CDR2 reads YNFKEQ. The V end was cut by 0 bases, the J end by 4 bases, with 15 bases between. CDR3 residues: CASSQDQGTTRTGELFF. Here the CDR3 DNA reads TGTGCCAGCAGCCAAGATCAAGGGACAACACGCACCGGGGAGCTGTTTTTT.

This sequence joins TRBV5-4 and TRBJ2-1; D might be TRBD1 (6 bases). The CDR3 has 14 residues. V dropped 5 bases and J dropped 6 bases, with 15 bases sitting between them. Germline V gives CDR1 SGHNT, CDR2 YYREEE (reference sequence). The CDR3 is CASRDTTGPNEQFF. In DNA form, the CDR3 reads TGTGCCAGCAGGGATACTACAGGGCCCAATGAGCAGTTCTTC.

This chain joins TRBV5-1 and TRBJ2-7, with 12 bases identical to TRBD2. The V and J ends lost 4 bases and 2 bases, in that order; junction bases with no gene match: 10. Germline V gene sequence: CDR1 SGHRS, CDR2 YFSETQ. The CDR3 consists of 17 residues. CDR3 coding DNA: TGCGCCAGCAGCCCACGGACTAGCGGGAAAAGAACCTACGAGCAGTACTTC. Residues: CASSPRTSGKRTYEQYF.

This clone was observed a single time. The chain carries TRBV28 and TRBJ1-2; 8 positions match TRBD1. Trimming removed 5 bases from V and 9 bases from J; junction bases left unmatched: 14. CDR1 is MDHEN and CDR2 is SYDVKM in the germline V gene. The CDR3 runs to 15 residues. This CDR3 reads CASSVPATGEKSYTF. The CDR3 DNA reads TGTGCCAGCAGTGTCCCGGCGACAGGGGAAAAGAGCTACACCTTC.

This sequence joins TRBV5-1 and TRBJ1-5; D not certain. The CDR3 is 15 residues long. V was pared by 0 bases and J by 3 bases, with 10 bases between. Germline V gene sequence: CDR1 SGHRS, CDR2 YFSETQ. CDR3 nucleotides: TGCGCCAGCAGCTTGGTGGCGGGAGTCAATCAGCCCCAGCATTTT. This translates into CASSLVAGVNQPQHF.

The chain combines TRBV5-1 with TRBJ2-7; D perhaps matches TRBD2 (6 bases). Germline CDR1 and CDR2: SGHRS and YFSETQ. The CDR3 is 16 residues long. Trimming removed 0 bases from V and 1 base from J, with 14 bases in between. In nucleotides, the CDR3 is TGCGCCAGCAGCTTGGCCTCGGCTAGCGCGTCCTACGAGCAGTACTTC. It is translated as CASSLASASASYEQYF.

This clone was counted only a few times. The chain combines TRBV7-8 with TRBJ2-3; D remains unclear. CDR3 size: 18 residues. The ends were cut back, 1 base at V and 0 bases at J, with 17 bases in the middle. CDR1 is SGHVS, CDR2 FQNEAQ, per germline. The CDR3 here is CASSLDGVPFTSTDTQYF. In nucleotides, the CDR3 is TGTGCCAGCAGCTTAGATGGGGTGCCCTTTACTAGCACAGATACGCAGTATTTT.

The chain employs TRBV6-5 and TRBJ2-3; 12 bases match TRBD2. CDR1 MNHEY and CDR2 SVGAGI come from the germline V gene. Germline trimming cut 6 bases from V and 7 bases from J; bases unmatched to any gene: 5. CDR3 length equals 14 residues. The DNA for the CDR3 is TGTGCCAGCAGGCTAGCGGGGGGGCCGAATACGCAGTATTTT. Residues: CASRLAGGPNTQYF.

The chain joins TRBV4-3 to TRBJ2-7; the match to TRBD1 covers 8 bases. Trimming took 0 bases from V and 6 from J; bases not matched to a gene: 4. This CDR3 contains 14 residues. Germline V gene data show CDR1 as LGHNA and CDR2 as YSLEER. CDR3 amino acids: CASSQDWDRSEQYF. CDR3 nucleotide sequence: TGCGCCAGCAGCCAAGATTGGGACAGGTCCGAGCAGTACTTC.

CDR3 residues: CASSADRADKGEAFF. DNA of the CDR3: TGTGCCAGCAGTGCGGACCGGGCCGATAAGGGGGAAGCTTTCTTT. This sequence joins TRBV2 and TRBJ1-1; a possible D gene is TRBD1 (5 bases). Germline V gives CDR1 SNHLY, CDR2 FYNNEI. V lost 4 bases to trimming and J lost 8 bases, with 20 bases between them. This CDR3 comprises 15 residues.

The genes are TRBV5-4 and TRBJ1-2, with no clear D. The CDR3 consists of 13 residues. Trimming stripped 1 base from V and 4 bases from J, with 8 bases between. Per germline, CDR1 SGHNT and CDR2 YYREEE (reference sequence). The CDR3 DNA is TGTGCCAGCAGCTTGCGGACTCCCTATGGCTACACCTTC. Protein: CASSLRTPYGYTF.

The gene calls are TRBV30 and TRBJ1-2; D is uncertain. The ends were cut back, 0 bases at V and 2 bases at J, with 10 bases in the middle. CDR3 length: 14 residues. The germline CDR1 and CDR2 sequences are GTSNPN and SVGIG (reference sequence). CDR3 protein: CAWSVGRRNYGYTF. CDR3 nucleotides: TGTGCCTGGAGTGTGGGCAGGAGGAACTATGGCTACACCTTC.

The genes are TRBV14 and TRBJ1-2, with D hard to call. Germline V gene sequence: CDR1 SGHDN, CDR2 FVKESK. V shed 0 bases and J shed 4 bases, with 12 bases lying between them. The CDR3 consists of 15 residues. In DNA form, the CDR3 reads TGTGCCAGCAGCCAAGATCGAAGGCCTACCTATGGCTACACCTTC. Protein: CASSQDRRPTYGYTF.

This CDR3 reads CASSWELDRANYGYTF. The CDR3 nucleotides read TGTGCCAGCAGCTGGGAGCTCGACAGGGCTAACTATGGCTACACCTTC. The chain uses TRBV7-8 and TRBJ1-2, with 7 bases that match TRBD1. Germline lookup yields CDR1 SGHVS and CDR2 FQNEAQ. Unmatched junction bases numbered 8, after V lost 4 bases and J lost 0 bases. The CDR3 runs 16 residues.

V usage is TRBV4-2 and J usage is TRBJ1-6; D might be TRBD1 (6 bases). In germline, CDR1 is LGHNA, CDR2 YNFKEQ. Trimming shortened V by 4 bases and J by 5 bases, and 15 bases separated the two germline ends. The CDR3 is 16 residues long. CDR3 coding DNA: TGTGCCAGCAGCCGGAAGCGGACAGAACATAATTCACCCCTCCACTTT. Translating it yields CASSRKRTEHNSPLHF.

The chain is built from TRBV14 and TRBJ2-7; 11 bases match TRBD2. CDR1 is SGHDN, CDR2 FVKESK, per germline. The CDR3 runs to 13 residues. Trimming at V came to 6 bases and at J to 6 bases, leaving 4 bases not matched to a gene. CDR3 protein: CASRLAGESEQYF. The CDR3, as DNA: TGTGCCAGCAGACTAGCGGGAGAATCCGAGCAGTACTTC.

The rearrangement uses TRBV30 and TRBJ2-7; D is undetermined. This CDR3 is 11 amino acids long. Germline V gene data show CDR1 as GTSNPN and CDR2 as SVGIG (reference sequence). V was cut by 2 bases and J by 3 bases, with 5 bases left in between. CDR3: CAWSHSYEQYF. The CDR3, as DNA: TGTGCCTGGAGTCACAGCTACGAGCAGTACTTC.

The table lists this clone with a count of one. The V call is TRBV27, the J call TRBJ1-5, with D tentatively TRBD1 (5 bases). Germline CDR1 MNHEY, CDR2 SMNVEV (reference sequence). This CDR3 is built from 16 residues. Trimming took off 5 bases at V and 4 bases at J, with 18 bases between the two ends. Written as DNA, the CDR3 is TGTGCCAGCAGTCCTTACTACCGGAGGGGTAATCAGCCCCAGCATTTT. It yields the protein CASSPYYRRGNQPQHF.

The V and J genes are TRBV18 and TRBJ2-7; perhaps D is TRBD1 or TRBD2 (5 bases each). The length of the CDR3 is 16 residues. From germline, CDR1 is KGHSH and CDR2 LQKENI. Trimming removed 2 bases at V and 2 bases at J, with 16 bases between. The CDR3: CASSPSVGTATYEQYF. DNA for the CDR3: TGTGCCAGCTCACCATCGGTGGGGACGGCGACCTACGAGCAGTACTTC.

The chain links TRBV10-3 to TRBJ1-5; unclear D gene. V gave up 4 bases and J gave up 5 bases, with 6 bases separating them. Germline V gene lookup returns CDR1 ENHRY and CDR2 SYGVKD. The CDR3 length is 12 residues. CDR3 region: CAISGADQPQHF. The CDR3 nucleotides read TGTGCCATCAGTGGGGCAGATCAGCCCCAGCATTTT.

The J gene is TRBJ2-1, the V gene TRBV30; the D is unclear. With 2 bases removed from V and 0 bases from J, the gap between germline ends came to 11 bases. The germline V gene encodes CDR1 GTSNPN and CDR2 SVGIG (reference sequence). The CDR3 runs 15 residues. CDR3 DNA sequence: TGTGCCTGGAGTCCTCAGGCAAGCTCCTACAATGAGCAGTTCTTC. Its translation is CAWSPQASSYNEQFF.

This chain links TRBV29-1 with TRBJ2-3, with 10 bases aligning to TRBD1. Trimming took 6 bases from V and 3 from J; bases not matched to a gene: 6. Germline values: CDR1 SQVTM, CDR2 ANQGSEA. The CDR3 consists of 14 residues. In DNA form, the CDR3 reads TGCAGCGTGGGGAGGGACAGGGGTACAGATACGCAGTATTTT. Translating it yields CSVGRDRGTDTQYF.

This chain links TRBV14 with TRBJ1-2; the D is unclear. This CDR3 contains 17 residues. CDR1 and CDR2 (germline): SGHDN, FVKESK. V was cut by 1 base and J by 1 base, with 16 bases left in between. The CDR3 loop is CASSQVVLQGGNYGYTF. In nucleotides, the CDR3 is TGTGCCAGCAGCCAAGTTGTGCTACAAGGCGGTAACTATGGCTACACCTTC. Supplemented by reference TRBV14 and TRBJ1-2, the full variable domain reads EAGVTQFPSHSVIEKGQTVTLRCDPISGHDNLYWYRRVMGKEIKFLLHFVKESKQDESGMPNNRFLAERTGGTYSTLKVQPAELEDSGVYFCASSQVVLQGGNYGYTFGSGTRLTVV.

The chain uses TRBV28 and TRBJ2-5, with a tentative D call TRBD1 (6 bases). This CDR3 has 16 residues. The germline V and J ends were trimmed by 7 bases and 5 bases, with 23 bases remaining between them. From germline, CDR1 is MDHEN and CDR2 SYDVKM. The CDR3 loop is CASIICTGKFCETQYF. CDR3 in DNA: TGTGCCAGCATAATCTGCACAGGGAAATTCTGTGAGACCCAGTACTTC.

V usage is TRBV7-5 and J usage is TRBJ2-7. TRBV7-5 is noted as a pseudogene. The CDR3 length is 15 residues. In DNA form, the CDR3 reads TGTGCCAGAAGCTTAGTCGGTAGAAGGCTTTACGAGCAGTACTTC. It codes for CARSLVGRRLYEQYF.

The rearrangement joins TRBV6-5 to TRBJ1-2; weak D call: TRBD1 (5 bases). Germline loops: CDR1 MNHEY, CDR2 SVGAGI. This CDR3 has 12 residues. V was cut by 0 bases and J by 7 bases, with 6 bases left in between. CDR3 region: CASSYSGVGYTF. The DNA for the CDR3 is TGTGCCAGCAGTTACTCGGGGGTTGGCTACACCTTC.